The rows below give T cell receptor beta chains drawn from one sample of a study of regulatory T cells in long-lasting Graves disease. TCRdb fed the multiplex PCR reads into MiXCR, producing one record per CDR3 protein. The data hold a few hundred thousand distinct CDR3 sequences, with roughly a fifth observed a single time. Sequenced material: peripheral blood mononuclear cells (PBMCs), taken when the disease was refractory, from a patient treated with antithyroid drugs. All receptors derive from a female donor with Graves disease. Each CDR3 is given with its conserved first and last residue. D genes are given only for firm matches. A clone size is listed for some rows: how often the clone was seen (once, few, many), or a class if it is expanded.

v_call	j_call	d_call	clone_size	cdr3_nt	cdr3_aa
TRBV6-2/TRBV6-3	TRBJ2-7	TRBD1	NA	TGTGCCAGCAGCTCGGGGACAGCTCTCTCCTACGAGCAGTACTTC	CASSSGTALSYEQYF
TRBV20-1	TRBJ1-2	NA	many	TGCAGTGCTAGGGCAGGGGCTGGCTACACCTTC	CSARAGAGYTF
TRBV4-2	TRBJ1-6	NA	few	TGTGCCAGCAGCCCCGCAGGGAACAATTCACCCCTCCACTTT	CASSPAGNNSPLHF
TRBV12-3/TRBV12-4	TRBJ1-4	NA	once	TGTGCCAGCAGTAGAGACAGCTTTAATGAAAAACTGTTTTTT	CASSRDSFNEKLFF
TRBV5-1	TRBJ2-7	NA	NA	TGCGCCAGCAGCTTGTGGGGCAGCTACGAGCAGTACTTC	CASSLWGSYEQYF
TRBV3-1	TRBJ2-3	TRBD1	NA	TGTGCCAGCAGCCAAGATTTGGGGAAGGGACAGGCCCCGAATACGCAGTATTTT	CASSQDLGKGQAPNTQYF
TRBV29-1	TRBJ2-5	NA	many	TGCAGCGTTCGGGACTGGATACAAGAGACCCAGTACTTC	CSVRDWIQETQYF
TRBV7-2	TRBJ2-7	NA	many	TGTGCCAGCAGCCACGACAGGTACCCCTACGAGCAGTACTTC	CASSHDRYPYEQYF
TRBV27	TRBJ2-7	TRBD1	many	TGTGCCAGCAGTTACGGGACAGCTTACGAGCAGTACTTC	CASSYGTAYEQYF
TRBV7-2	TRBJ2-5	TRBD2	many	TGTGCCAGCAGCTTAAGACGGGGACTAGCGAGAGAGACCCAGTACTTC	CASSLRRGLARETQYF
TRBV19	TRBJ1-2	TRBD1	few	TGTGCCAGTAGCCCCGGGACAGGGCTCTATGGCTACACCTTC	CASSPGTGLYGYTF
TRBV6-1	TRBJ2-2	NA	few	TGTGCCAGCAACTACCCCCGGGGCACCGGGGAGCTGTTTTTT	CASNYPRGTGELFF
TRBV7-2	TRBJ1-4	NA	NA	TGTGCCAGCAGCTCGGACAGCTCAACTAATGAAAAACTGTTTTTT	CASSSDSSTNEKLFF
TRBV7-2	TRBJ2-1	TRBD2	NA	TGTGCCAGCAGCACTCGACTAGCGGGCTCCTACAATGAGCAGTTCTTC	CASSTRLAGSYNEQFF
TRBV30	TRBJ2-7	NA	many	TGTGCCTGGAACAACGGTCACTCCTACGAGCAGTACTTC	CAWNNGHSYEQYF
TRBV9	TRBJ2-1	TRBD1	few	TGTGCCAGCAGCGTAGCGGACAGGGATTATGAGCAGTTCTTC	CASSVADRDYEQFF
TRBV6-1	TRBJ2-6	NA	few	TGTGCCAGCAGCCAGACAATTTCTGGGGCCAACGTCCTGACTTTC	CASSQTISGANVLTF
TRBV7-2	TRBJ1-6	NA	many	TGTGCCAGCAGAGACACAGGGAGAGGGGCACCCCTCCACTTT	CASRDTGRGAPLHF
TRBV5-1	TRBJ2-2	NA	many	TGCGCCAGCAGCCTGGATTTTGGGTTAAACACCGGGGAGCTGTTTTTT	CASSLDFGLNTGELFF
TRBV25-1	TRBJ2-5	TRBD1	many	TGTGCCAGCAGGGCCCGGGGGACAGGGGGCGAGACCCAGTACTTC	CASRARGTGGETQYF
TRBV10-2	TRBJ2-7	NA	NA	TGCGCCAGCAGTGAGGCCAACATGGGATTCTCCTACGAGCAGTACTTC	CASSEANMGFSYEQYF
TRBV6-1	TRBJ2-7	NA	many	TGTGCCAGCACCGTCAGGGGACTTGAAGCCTACGAGCAGTACTTC	CASTVRGLEAYEQYF
TRBV7-3	TRBJ1-2	TRBD1	many	TGTGCCAGCAGCTCCGAGGTCGGGACAGGCGAGGGCTACACCTTC	CASSSEVGTGEGYTF
TRBV2	TRBJ2-7	NA	many	TGTGCCAGCAGGAACTACGAGCAGTACTTC	CASRNYEQYF
TRBV10-3	TRBJ1-1	NA	few	TGTGCCATCAGTGACCTTCCCGGGACCGGGACCGAAGCTTTCTTT	CAISDLPGTGTEAFF
TRBV6-2/TRBV6-3	TRBJ2-3	NA	few	TGTGCCAGCGGGAGGACAGATACGCAGTATTTT	CASGRTDTQYF
TRBV28	TRBJ2-3	TRBD2	NA	TGTGCCAGCAGCCCAGGACTAGCAGCTACAGATACGCAGTATTTT	CASSPGLAATDTQYF
TRBV11-1	TRBJ1-4	TRBD1	NA	TGTGCCAGCAGCCTAACAGGGGCCGTTGATGAAAAACTGTTTTTT	CASSLTGAVDEKLFF
TRBV28	TRBJ2-7	TRBD1	few	TGTGCCAGCAGTCCGCGACAGGGGGTCAACGAGCAGTACTTC	CASSPRQGVNEQYF
TRBV2	TRBJ1-2	TRBD1	NA	TGTGCCAGCGGAAGAGACAGGGGCCGGAACTATGGCTACACCTTC	CASGRDRGRNYGYTF
TRBV27	TRBJ2-7	NA	few	TGTGCCAGCAGCCGGCAGGGTTCCGGTAACGAGCAGTACTTC	CASSRQGSGNEQYF
TRBV10-3	TRBJ1-2	NA	few	TGTGCCATCAGGGACGGGAACTATGGCTACACCTTC	CAIRDGNYGYTF
TRBV28	TRBJ2-4	TRBD2	NA	TGTGCCAGCAGTCCCAGTCTAGCGGGAGGAGGAAACATTCAGTACTTC	CASSPSLAGGGNIQYF
TRBV28	TRBJ2-7	TRBD1	many	TGTGCCAGCAGTTTTCGACAGGGCTACGAGCAGTACTTC	CASSFRQGYEQYF
TRBV14	TRBJ2-4	NA	NA	TGTGCCAGCAGCCAAGAGTTGGACATTCAGTACTTC	CASSQELDIQYF
TRBV12-3/TRBV12-4	TRBJ2-5	NA	NA	TGTGCCAGCAGTTTCTGGAGCCAAGAGACCCAGTACTTC	CASSFWSQETQYF
TRBV29-1	TRBJ1-2	TRBD1	NA	TGCAGCGTTGAAGGCCGGACAGGACGAACCTATGGCTACACCTTC	CSVEGRTGRTYGYTF
TRBV27	TRBJ1-1	NA	many	TGTGCCAGCAGGACAAACACTGAAGCTTTCTTT	CASRTNTEAFF
TRBV28	TRBJ1-5	NA	NA	TGTGCCAGCAGTGGGGTGGAGGGGGTGTATATTCAGCCCCAGCATTTT	CASSGVEGVYIQPQHF
TRBV28	TRBJ2-2	TRBD1	few	TGTGCCAGCAGTTACGACCCCCCAGGGGGCCTCGGCACCGGGGAGCTGTTTTTT	CASSYDPPGGLGTGELFF
TRBV18	TRBJ2-4	TRBD1	once	TGTGCCAGCTCATCCTCCGGGACAGGGGATTTTGGCAAAAACATTCAGTACTTC	CASSSSGTGDFGKNIQYF
TRBV10-3	TRBJ2-2	NA	NA	TGTGCCATCAGACGCCAAGAAGGGGAGCTGTTTTTT	CAIRRQEGELFF
TRBV11-2	TRBJ1-4	NA	few	TGTGCCAGCAGCTCGAATTCGGAAAAACTGTTTTTT	CASSSNSEKLFF
TRBV27	TRBJ2-7	NA	few	TGTGCCAGCAGTTTATGGATCGGGTCCGAGCAGTACTTC	CASSLWIGSEQYF
TRBV7-9	TRBJ1-4	NA	many	TGTGCCAGCAGCTTTTTGGGGAACGAAAAACTGTTTTTT	CASSFLGNEKLFF
TRBV16	TRBJ2-1	TRBD2	NA	TGTGCCAGCAGTATTAGCGGGGAAGCCTACAATGAGCAGTTCTTC	CASSISGEAYNEQFF
TRBV12-3/TRBV12-4	TRBJ2-7	NA	many	TGTGCCAGCAGCCCCGAGTGGACTACCTACGAGCAGTACTTC	CASSPEWTTYEQYF
TRBV7-6	TRBJ2-2	NA	few	TGTGCCAGCAGCTTAGGGGACTGGGAGCTGTTTTTT	CASSLGDWELFF
TRBV9	TRBJ2-1	NA	NA	TGTGCCAGCAGCTCTCAGGGACGGCCACCACTCCTTAATTACAATGAGCAGTTCTTC	CASSSQGRPPLLNYNEQFF
TRBV3-1	TRBJ1-5	NA	few	TGTGCCAGCAGCCAAGATCACAGGTTCAATCAGCCCCAGCATTTT	CASSQDHRFNQPQHF
TRBV10-3	TRBJ1-6	NA	few	TGTGCCATCAGTGATAAGGGAACAGCCAATAATTCACCCCTCCACTTT	CAISDKGTANNSPLHF
TRBV10-3	TRBJ2-7	NA	many	TGTGCCATCAGTGAGTCGTCGGGGGCGGTCCCCTACGAGCAGTACTTC	CAISESSGAVPYEQYF
TRBV20-1	TRBJ2-2	NA	NA	TGCAGTGCCCCCGCCCGGGACACCGACACCGGGGAGCTGTTTTTT	CSAPARDTDTGELFF
TRBV9	TRBJ2-1	TRBD2	NA	TGTGCCAGCAGCGTAGGGTACAGCGGGAGGGTTAACTCCTACAATGAGCAGTTCTTC	CASSVGYSGRVNSYNEQFF
TRBV12-3/TRBV12-4	TRBJ2-5	NA	many	TGTGCCAGCAGCTTAAACGGGGGAGAGACCCAGTACTTC	CASSLNGGETQYF
TRBV28	TRBJ2-5	TRBD1	many	TGTGCCAGCAGACGGACAGGGTCAGGGGAGACCCAGTACTTC	CASRRTGSGETQYF
TRBV28	TRBJ1-3	TRBD1	NA	TGTGCCAGCCACACCCGAGACAGGGACTCTGGAAACACCATATATTTT	CASHTRDRDSGNTIYF
TRBV6-5	TRBJ2-2	TRBD2	few	TGTGCCAGCAGTTACTCGCGGGAGAGCACCGGGGAGCTGTTTTTT	CASSYSRESTGELFF
TRBV6-1	TRBJ2-4	TRBD2	NA	TGTGCCAGCAGTTTTCGACTAGCGGGAGGGCGGGGAAACATTCAGTACTTC	CASSFRLAGGRGNIQYF
TRBV19	TRBJ1-1	TRBD1	NA	TGTGCCAGTAACCTGGGACAGGAAGCTTTCTTT	CASNLGQEAFF